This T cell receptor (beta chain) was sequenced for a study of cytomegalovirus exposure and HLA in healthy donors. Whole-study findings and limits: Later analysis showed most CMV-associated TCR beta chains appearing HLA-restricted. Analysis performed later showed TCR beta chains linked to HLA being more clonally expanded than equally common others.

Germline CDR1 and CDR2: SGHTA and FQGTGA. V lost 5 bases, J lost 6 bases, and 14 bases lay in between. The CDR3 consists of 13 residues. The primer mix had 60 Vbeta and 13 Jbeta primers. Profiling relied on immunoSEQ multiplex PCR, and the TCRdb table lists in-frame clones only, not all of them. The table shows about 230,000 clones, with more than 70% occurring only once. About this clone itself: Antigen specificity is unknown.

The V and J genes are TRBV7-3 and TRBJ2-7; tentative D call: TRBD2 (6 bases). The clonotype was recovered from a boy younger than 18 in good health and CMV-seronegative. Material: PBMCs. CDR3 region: CASSPTRLGEQYF. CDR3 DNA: TGTGCCAGCAGCCCGACTAGATTGGGCGAGCAGTACTTC. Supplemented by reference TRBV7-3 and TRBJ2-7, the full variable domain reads GAGVSQTPSNKVTEKGKYVELRCDPISGHTALYWYRQSLGQGPEFLIYFQGTGAADDSGLPNDRFFAVRPEGSVSTLKIQRTERGDSAVYLCASSPTRLGEQYFGPGTRLTVT.